What follows describes a single T cell receptor beta chain. The antigen is not known. The sample originates from a study of cytomegalovirus exposure and HLA in healthy donors. V lost 5 bases and J lost 8, with 10 bases in between. The CDR3 runs to 13 residues. Germline-derived CDR1 and CDR2 are SEHNR and FQNEAQ (reference sequence). It was with 60 Vbeta and 13 Jbeta primers that the PCR ran. The method was immunoSEQ multiplex PCR; TCRdb's version includes in-frame clones alone and lacks a portion of them. The table lists roughly 140,000 clones, about 74% of them singletons, with 4.5% to 6% in the top ten. Study observations and caveats: It was taken for granted in presence/absence analyses that sequencing depth across donors was roughly uniform. Indistinguishable V segments such as TRBV6-2 and TRBV6-3 were excluded.

The receptor was isolated from a woman aged 45-65 years in good health and CMV-seronegative. V and J are TRBV7-9 and TRBJ1-6; the D gene is possibly TRBD1 (6 bases). The sequenced sample consisted of PBMCs. CDR3 sequence: CASSPSGDSPLHF. The CDR3 region has the DNA TGTGCCAGCAGCCCTTCAGGGGATTCACCCCTCCACTTT. The whole variable domain, filled in from reference TRBV7-9 and TRBJ1-6, reads DTGVSQNPRHKITKRGQNVTFRCDPISEHNRLYWYRQTLGQGPEFLTYFQNEAQLEKSRLLSDRFSAERPKGSFSTLEIQRTEQGDSAMYLCASSPSGDSPLHFGNGTRLTVT.